This TCR beta chain was obtained from a study of early T cells in non-severe SARS-CoV-2 infection. Study-wide context: The study sequenced bulk RNA from unsorted whole blood, with chains unpaired.

This clonotype has only a few counts. No antigen is known for it. Unique molecular identifiers tagged individual cDNA molecules. TCRdb reprocessed the 5' RACE reads with MiXCR, giving one entry per CDR3 protein. This sample has 63,000 or so distinct CDR3 sequences, with over 9.5% found just once. Germline CDR1 is MNHNS and CDR2 is SASEGT. CDR3 length equals 15 residues. V was clipped by 0 bases and J by 3 bases, with 11 bases between them. Study-wide results and caveats: Anti-spike CD8 responses were favored by VDJdb matching, which missed private and CD4 specificities.

The source material was whole blood, sampled at baseline. This receptor was taken from an adult who was a healthcare worker with PCR-confirmed SARS-CoV-2 infection or an uninfected control (not recorded which). This sequence joins TRBV6-1 and TRBJ1-2; D is perhaps TRBD1 (6 bases). As DNA, the CDR3 is TGTGCCAGCAGTGAAGCGCTAGGACAGTACTATGGCTACACCTTC. Protein sequence: CASSEALGQYYGYTF.